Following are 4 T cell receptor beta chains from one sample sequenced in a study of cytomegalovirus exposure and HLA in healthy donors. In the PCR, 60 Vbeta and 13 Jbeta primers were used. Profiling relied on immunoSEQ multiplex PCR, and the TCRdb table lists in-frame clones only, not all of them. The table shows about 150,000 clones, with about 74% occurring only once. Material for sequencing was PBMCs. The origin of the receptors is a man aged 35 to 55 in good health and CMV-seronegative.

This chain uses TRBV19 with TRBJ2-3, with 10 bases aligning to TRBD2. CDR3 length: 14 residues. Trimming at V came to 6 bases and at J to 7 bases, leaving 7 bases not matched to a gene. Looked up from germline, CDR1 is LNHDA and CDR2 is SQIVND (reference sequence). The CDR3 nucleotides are TGTGCCAGTAGGAGCGGGGGGGCGGGGAATACGCAGTATTTT. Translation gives CASRSGGAGNTQYF. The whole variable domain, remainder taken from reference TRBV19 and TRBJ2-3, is DGGITQSPKYLFRKEGQNVTLSCEQNLNHDAMYWYRQDPGQGLRLIYYSQIVNDFQKGDIAEGYSVSREKKESFPLTVTSAQKNPTAFYLCASRSGGAGNTQYFGPGTRLTVL.

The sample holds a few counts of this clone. The CDR3 DNA sequence: TGTGCCAGCAGCTTAAGGACAGAGGGTCGCTCCTCTGGAAACACCATATATTTT. Translated, it gives CASSLRTEGRSSGNTIYF. This chain links TRBV7-9 with TRBJ1-3; a possible D gene is TRBD1 (6 bases). This CDR3 has 18 amino acids. The germline V gene has CDR1 SEHNR and CDR2 FQNEAQ (reference sequence). V was trimmed by 2 bases and J by 0 bases, leaving 17 bases between them.

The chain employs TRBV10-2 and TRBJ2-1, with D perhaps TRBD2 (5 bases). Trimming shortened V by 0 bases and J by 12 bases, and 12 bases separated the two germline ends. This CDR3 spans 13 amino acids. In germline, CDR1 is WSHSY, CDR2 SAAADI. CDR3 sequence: CASSESWRTGQFF. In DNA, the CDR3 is TGCGCCAGCAGTGAGTCGTGGAGGACTGGGCAGTTCTTC.

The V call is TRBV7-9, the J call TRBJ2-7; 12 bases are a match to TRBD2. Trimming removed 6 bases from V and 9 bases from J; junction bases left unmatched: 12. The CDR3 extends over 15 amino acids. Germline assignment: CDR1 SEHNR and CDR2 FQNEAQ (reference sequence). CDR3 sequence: CASRPSSGGAPGQYF. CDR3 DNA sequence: TGTGCCAGCAGACCCTCTAGCGGGGGGGCCCCAGGGCAGTACTTC.